This T cell receptor (beta chain) was sequenced in a study of blood T cell repertoires in COVID-19. The wider study: The study drew acute and convalescent COVID-19 samples from the United States, Italy and Spain. In each case, the material was cDNA or gDNA derived from T cells, B-cell-depleted T cells, or PBMCs.

Per the study methods: Reference gene primers were amplified, and this amplification served to estimate nucleated cell counts. Profiled with immunoSEQ multiplex PCR; TCRdb holds only in-frame clones, not every one. From that table come the V and J calls and clone size; the DNA was used to work out D and trimming. The sample includes approximately 330,000 clones, under 90% of them seen just once. This CDR3 contains 19 residues. V was clipped by 7 bases and J by 3 bases; unmatched bases: 19. CDR1 is LNHDA, CDR2 SQIVND, per germline (reference sequence). This rearrangement joins TRBV19 to TRBJ2-3; 10 bases agree with TRBD2. The clonotype originates from a woman younger than 45 who had recovered from COVID-19. The sample taken for sequencing was PBMCs or T cells enriched from blood (not recorded which). The CDR3 nucleotides are TGTGCCAGTACTATTCAGGGGGCTAGCGGGAGAGTATTTACAGATACGCAGTATTTT. Encoded protein: CASTIQGASGRVFTDTQYF.